This TCR beta chain derives from a study of low-dose radiotherapy and immunotherapy resistance in tumors (dated 2022 in TCRdb). At the level of the whole study: In Cohort 1, 0.5 Gy per fraction was delivered every 2 weeks, and a total PTV dose of 6.5 Gy was prescribed. In Cohort 2, 1 Gy per fraction was delivered every two weeks, for a total of 13 Gy over 26 weeks. Nivolumab and ipilimumab were both given intravenously, with nivolumab at a 240 mg flat dose every two weeks and ipilimumab at 1 mg/kg every six weeks. Cyclophosphamide 200 mg/m2 was administered intravenously every two weeks, one day before each radiation and immunotherapy administration. Patients took aspirin 300 mg orally once daily for four cycles, starting on cycle 1 day 1. Trial participants were not randomized into treatment groups. Eight patients were included in the translational analysis: three from the first dose cohort and the first five from the second dose cohort.

In this sample, this clonotype turned up many times. No antigen is known for it. Within one base of it there is no much larger clone, and no base qualities were kept. V is shortened by 8 bases, J by 5 bases, and the region joining them spans 15 bases. The germline V gene encodes CDR1 KGHDR and CDR2 SFDVKD. Including the terminal cysteine and phenylalanine, the CDR3 comprises 13 residues. CDR3 DNA is the only sequence kept; it has 39 bases, read in frame from the first base. Sequenced on an Illumina HiSeq 2500. Superscript III and a set of TRAV- and TRBV-specific primers were used to synthesize first-strand cDNA, so that both TCRalpha and TCRbeta chains were covered. TCRs were amplified with Phusion for about 22 PCR cycles using a constant-region primer together with the adapter attached to the V primers. The isolated mRNA was amplified using the MessageAmp II aRNA Amplification Kit, with in vitro transcription performed for 15 to 20 hours at 37 degrees C. mRNA for TCR sequencing was isolated with the Dynabeads mRNA DIRECT Purification Kit. Indexed Illumina adapters were added in a second approximately 25-cycle Phusion PCR, and the resulting products were purified with AMPure XP beads. For the original study's pipeline: Custom Perl scripts pooled TCR sequences encoding the same protein, removed out-of-frame sequences and computed each clonotype's abundance. Any TCR sequence supported by only a single read was excluded from analysis. The metrics used to describe the repertoires included Shannon entropy, Gini index, clonality, richness, and the frequency of TCRs shared between repertoires. TCRdb's own reprocessing of the public reads used fastp at Q25 and MiXCR and kept productive beta chains. Under each unique CDR3 protein, matching rows form one entry showing the most common genes and DNA. TCRdb's processing, not the authors' own work, is the source of the V and J calls. This sample has tens of thousands of distinct CDR3 sequences in its table, and approximately 22% of those were observed once. The top ten clonotypes cover 13% of the sample.

The time point label on this specimen signifies: after trial treatment. This sample's treatment or condition label indicates: LDRT plus nivolumab, ipilimumab, low-dose cyclophosphamide and aspirin (RACIN trial). Donors were enrolled in RACIN, a single-arm phase I dose-escalation trial combining nivolumab, ipilimumab, aspirin, low-dose cyclophosphamide and low-dose radiotherapy. To be eligible, a patient needed to have an advanced solid tumor that was TIL-negative. Specimen: PBMCs, collected after low-dose radiotherapy plus immunotherapy. The V and J segments used are TRBV24-1 and TRBJ2-7; the D segment could be TRBD1, given 5 matching bases. This TCR came from a female donor with ovarian cancer. The CDR3 protein is CATTNRFRNEQYF. The DNA sequence is given as TGTGCCACCACCAACAGGTTTCGGAACGAGCAGTACTTC.